A selection of T cell receptor beta chains follows, all from one sample in a study of blood T cell repertoires in COVID-19. Assay: immunoSEQ multiplex PCR; the TCRdb copy retains only in-frame clones and omits some. The table records 270,000 or so clones, around nine tenths of them present only once. Sequencing used peripheral blood. The receptor set was obtained from a man in his forties with active or convalescent COVID-19. CDR3s include the opening cysteine and the closing phenylalanine or tryptophan. The D gene is left open where the match is weak. Where a row states a size, it is once, few, many or the class of an expanded clone; other rows omit it.

size	D	V	J	DNA	CDR3
.	.	TRBV5-1	TRBJ2-2	TGCGCCAGCAACTCCTTCGGGGGAGAACGGGCTGGGGAGCTGTTTTTT	CASNSFGGERAGELFF
.	TRBD2	TRBV2	TRBJ2-5	TGTGCCAGCAAAGGACTAGCGGGGACTCAAGAGACCCAGTACTTC	CASKGLAGTQETQYF
.	.	TRBV7-6	TRBJ2-5	TGTGCCAGCAGCTTAGTCGTCGGGATCCAAGAGACCCAGTACTTC	CASSLVVGIQETQYF
.	TRBD1	TRBV5-1	TRBJ1-2	TGCGCCAGCAGCTTACGGACAGGGGATGGCTACACCTTC	CASSLRTGDGYTF
.	.	TRBV7-9	TRBJ1-2	TGTGCCAGCAGCTTAAGCGACTATGGCTACACCTTC	CASSLSDYGYTF
.	TRBD1	TRBV6-4	TRBJ1-2	TGTGCCAGCAGTCCCTCAAGGACAGGGGGTGGCTACACCTTC	CASSPSRTGGGYTF
.	TRBD2	TRBV6-6	TRBJ2-5	TGTGCCAGTCGCGGGGGGGAAGGCGGCCAAGAGACCCAGTACTTC	CASRGGEGGQETQYF
few	.	TRBV11-2	TRBJ1-6	TGTGCCAGCAGTTTGGACTGGAATAATTCACCCCTCCACTTT	CASSLDWNNSPLHF
.	.	TRBV24-1	TRBJ2-2	TGTGCCACCAGGGAGAGCGCGAACACCGGGGAGCTGTTTTTT	CATRESANTGELFF
.	.	TRBV5-1	TRBJ2-2	TGCGCCAGCAGCGTTCAGGGGTTGTCCGGGGAGCTGTTTTTT	CASSVQGLSGELFF
.	.	TRBV7-3	TRBJ1-2	TGTGCCAGCAGCCAGTCCACAGACCAAGATGGCTACACCTTC	CASSQSTDQDGYTF
.	.	TRBV10-1	TRBJ2-1	TGCGCCAGCAGTGAGTCCAGGGGAGGGTCCTACAATGAGCAGTTCTTC	CASSESRGGSYNEQFF
.	TRBD1	TRBV29-1	TRBJ1-1	TGCAGCGTTGGACGACAGGGATATACGGCTTTCTTT	CSVGRQGYTAFF
.	.	TRBV5-4	TRBJ2-1	TGTGCCAGCAGCTATAGTGACATCTCCAATGAGCAGTTCTTC	CASSYSDISNEQFF
.	.	TRBV9	TRBJ2-3	TGTGCCAGCAGCGTAGCCCCCGAAGCAAATACGCAGTATTTT	CASSVAPEANTQYF
few	.	TRBV19	TRBJ2-3	TGTGCCAGCTCTGCGGGGTTAGATACGCAGTATTTT	CASSAGLDTQYF
.	.	TRBV4-1	TRBJ1-5	TGCGCCAGCAGCCAAGATAGCAGGGTTTCAAGCAATCAGCCCCAGCATTTT	CASSQDSRVSSNQPQHF
few	.	TRBV10-1	TRBJ2-2	TGCGCCAGCAGTGAGGGCGGGCGAACCACCGGGGAGCTGTTTTTT	CASSEGGRTTGELFF
.	.	TRBV5-5	TRBJ2-3	TGTGCCAGCAGCCCGAGCCGAACTAGTCATGCAGATACGCAGTATTTT	CASSPSRTSHADTQYF
.	TRBD2	TRBV3-1/TRBV3-2	TRBJ2-3	TGTGCCAGCAGCCAACGGTCTAGCGGGAAAGATACGCAGTATTTT	CASSQRSSGKDTQYF
.	.	TRBV5-1	TRBJ2-5	TGCGCCAGCAGGGTTGAGGGAGAGACCCAGTACTTC	CASRVEGETQYF
.	.	TRBV5-1	TRBJ1-4	TGCGCCAGCAGCTTGGACGGTGAAAAACTGTTTTTT	CASSLDGEKLFF
once	TRBD1	TRBV5-1	TRBJ1-3	TGCGCCAGCAGCTTGGCCCAACAGGGGAACCCCTCTGGAAACACCATATATTTT	CASSLAQQGNPSGNTIYF
.	TRBD2	TRBV29-1	TRBJ2-7	TGCAGCGTTGTACTAGCGGGAGGGCCCCTTTTCTACGAGCAGTACTTC	CSVVLAGGPLFYEQYF
.	TRBD1	TRBV4-2	TRBJ1-2	TGTGCCAGCAGCCAAGAATCCCGGACAGGGCACTACACCTTC	CASSQESRTGHYTF
.	TRBD1	TRBV10-1	TRBJ1-1	TGCGCCAGCAGTCCAACCGGGACAGGGTTAGGAGCTTTCTTT	CASSPTGTGLGAFF
.	TRBD2	TRBV7-9	TRBJ2-7	TGTGCCAGCAGCTTCAGCGGGAGGAGAGGCGAGCAGTACTTC	CASSFSGRRGEQYF
.	TRBD2	TRBV19	TRBJ2-3	TGTGCCAGTAGTTCGACGGGAATTCGGGGCGGGAGGGTAGATACGCAGTATTTT	CASSSTGIRGGRVDTQYF
.	.	TRBV9	TRBJ2-3	TGTGCCAGCAGCGTAGATGGCCCCTCAGATACGCAGTATTTT	CASSVDGPSDTQYF
few	.	TRBV2	TRBJ1-2	TGTGCCAGCAGCGAAGGGAGCTATGGCTACACCTTC	CASSEGSYGYTF
.	.	TRBV6-1	TRBJ1-2	TGTGCCAGCAGTGAAAATGGATCGGGGGGGGATGGCTACACCTTC	CASSENGSGGDGYTF
.	TRBD1	TRBV20-1	TRBJ1-5	TGCAGTGCTAGTACCGGACAGGGTTATAGCAATCAGCCCCAGCATTTT	CSASTGQGYSNQPQHF
.	TRBD2	TRBV5-5	TRBJ2-3	TGTGCCAGCAGCTTGTCCGGGACTAGCGGCACAGATACGCAGTATTTT	CASSLSGTSGTDTQYF
many	TRBD1	TRBV28	TRBJ2-3	TGTGCCAGCAGTGCTTCATCAACAGGGGGCACAGATACGCAGTATTTT	CASSASSTGGTDTQYF
.	TRBD1	TRBV10-1	TRBJ1-5	TGCGCCAGCAGTGAACGGGACAGGGCGGGGGAGCCCCAGCATTTT	CASSERDRAGEPQHF
.	.	TRBV5-4	TRBJ2-5	TGTGCCAGCAGCCCCATGGGGGGCCAAGAGACCCAGTACTTC	CASSPMGGQETQYF
.	.	TRBV10-3	TRBJ1-5	TGTGCCATCAGTAGGACAGTTGAGGATCAGCCCCAGCATTTT	CAISRTVEDQPQHF
.	.	TRBV7-8	TRBJ2-7	TGTGCCAGCAGCTTAAGTTCAGGGCACAACGAGCAGTACTTC	CASSLSSGHNEQYF
.	.	TRBV7-9	TRBJ2-3	TGTGCCAGCAGCTTAGTCGGGATAGATACGCAGTATTTT	CASSLVGIDTQYF
.	TRBD1	TRBV7-9	TRBJ1-5	TGTGCCAGCAGCCGGGACAGGGAAGATCAGCCCCAGCATTTT	CASSRDREDQPQHF
.	TRBD2	TRBV5-1	TRBJ2-5	TGCGCCAGCAAAGCGGGACGCGAGACCCAGTACTTC	CASKAGRETQYF
.	.	TRBV10-2	TRBJ2-1	TGCGCCAGCAGCCTTACTAGGTATTATGAGCAGTTCTTC	CASSLTRYYEQFF
.	.	TRBV7-3	TRBJ1-6	TGTGCCAGCAGCTGCACCCTACCATTAACAGCCCAGGATAATTCACCCCTCCACTTT	CASSCTLPLTAQDNSPLHF
.	.	TRBV10-1	TRBJ2-5	TGCGCCAGCAGTGAGACGGGAGTCCCCCAAGAGACCCAGTACTTC	CASSETGVPQETQYF
.	.	TRBV9	TRBJ2-3	TGTGCCAGCGGGACGGGACTGCTCACAGATACGCAGTATTTT	CASGTGLLTDTQYF
.	.	TRBV7-6	TRBJ1-2	TGTGCCAGCAGTGCGGGGGGCGCCTATGGCTACACCTTC	CASSAGGAYGYTF
.	.	TRBV14	TRBJ1-1	TGTGCCAGTCTCAGGGTAGACACTGAAGCTTTCTTT	CASLRVDTEAFF
.	.	TRBV5-1	TRBJ1-3	TGCGCCAGCAGCTTGGATATCTCTGGAAACACCATATATTTT	CASSLDISGNTIYF
.	TRBD1	TRBV28	TRBJ1-2	TGTGCCAGCAGTTTATCGGGACAGGCCAGGGGCTACACCTTC	CASSLSGQARGYTF
.	.	TRBV5-4	TRBJ2-7	TGTGCCAGCAGCTTCCCGGGGTCCTACGAGCAGTACTTC	CASSFPGSYEQYF
.	.	TRBV10-3	TRBJ2-7	TGTGCCATCAGTGAGTCAACAGTGGATCGCGAGCAGTACTTC	CAISESTVDREQYF
.	TRBD1	TRBV5-8	TRBJ1-5	TGTGCCAGCAGAGGGACAGAGTATAGCAATCAGCCCCAGCATTTT	CASRGTEYSNQPQHF
.	TRBD1	TRBV14	TRBJ2-3	TGTGCCAGCAGCCCAACCGCTTCAACAGGGGCAGATACGCAGTATTTT	CASSPTASTGADTQYF
.	TRBD1	TRBV3-1/TRBV3-2	TRBJ1-4	TGTGCCAGCGCATGGACAGGGGGCGTTGGTGAAAAACTGTTTTTT	CASAWTGGVGEKLFF
.	TRBD2	TRBV30	TRBJ2-3	TGTGCCTGGAGTGCCAGGCTAGGACTAGCGACTAGCACAGATACGCAGTATTTT	CAWSARLGLATSTDTQYF
.	.	TRBV30	TRBJ2-1	TGTGCCTGGAGTTACTACAATGAGCAGTTCTTC	CAWSYYNEQFF
.	TRBD1	TRBV5-1	TRBJ2-3	TGCGCCAGCAGCGGGGACAGGGGAGTACCCTTAAGCACAGATACGCAGTATTTT	CASSGDRGVPLSTDTQYF
.	.	TRBV11-2	TRBJ2-7	TGTGCCAGCAGCTCCCTACCCTACGAGCAGTACTTC	CASSSLPYEQYF